The 8 T cell receptor beta chains listed next were all sequenced from one sample in a study of cytomegalovirus exposure and HLA in healthy donors. Vbeta (60) and Jbeta (13) primers were used in the PCR. TCRdb keeps only in-frame clones here, not all; method: immunoSEQ multiplex PCR. The sample has some 110,000 clones; just under 70% are singletons. Sequencing was done on a sample of PBMCs. The receptors were gathered from a man younger than 45 in good health and CMV-seropositive.

The chain employs TRBV6-1 and TRBJ2-5; D is unresolved. CDR1 MNHNS and CDR2 SASEGT come from the germline V gene. Trimming took 0 bases from V and 4 from J, leaving 9 bases between them. This CDR3 is built from 14 residues. CDR3 residues: CASSEALSPETQYF. CDR3 sequence (DNA): TGTGCCAGCAGTGAAGCGCTGAGTCCAGAGACCCAGTACTTC.

This sequence joins TRBV7-2 and TRBJ1-2; D is uncertain. Per germline, CDR1 SGHTA and CDR2 FQGNSA. V was clipped by 1 base and J by 5 bases, with 20 bases between them. This CDR3 spans 17 amino acids. This CDR3 is CASSLELRRSLHYGYTF. The CDR3 region has the DNA TGTGCCAGCAGCTTAGAGCTAAGGCGGAGCCTCCATTATGGCTACACCTTC.

The rearrangement joins TRBV19 to TRBJ2-7; perhaps TRBD1 as D (6 bases). Germline CDR1 reads LNHDA; CDR2 reads SQIVND (reference sequence). V lost 6 bases to trimming and J lost 3 bases, with 18 bases between them. This CDR3 is 15 amino acids long. This CDR3 reads CASRLGQGDYYEQYF. In DNA, the CDR3 is TGTGCCAGTAGACTGGGACAAGGGGATTACTACGAGCAGTACTTC.

The CDR3: CASSEGQGRGSNEQFF. The DNA of the CDR3 is TGTGCCAGCAGTGAAGGACAGGGGAGGGGTTCGAATGAGCAGTTCTTC. The chain joins TRBV2 to TRBJ2-1; D may be TRBD1 (8 bases). V was shortened by 1 base and J by 7 bases, with 17 bases between the two germline ends. The CDR3 has 16 amino acids. The germline V gene encodes CDR1 SNHLY and CDR2 FYNNEI.

The genes are TRBV6-1 and TRBJ1-2; D possibly corresponds to TRBD1 (5 bases). V gave up 4 bases and J gave up 4 bases, with 16 bases separating them. CDR1 and CDR2 from the germline V gene are MNHNS and SASEGT. The CDR3 spans 15 residues. The CDR3 coding sequence is TGTGCCAGCAGTGGGGGTGGGCAGGGCGGCTATGGCTACACCTTC. It encodes CASSGGGQGGYGYTF.

The genes are TRBV7-2 and TRBJ2-5, with D maybe TRBD2 (5 bases). The V gene's germline CDR1 is SGHTA and CDR2 FQGNSA. Trimming took off 2 bases at V and 1 base at J, with 8 bases between the two ends. This CDR3 comprises 14 residues. The CDR3 spells CASSLPGSQETQYF. The CDR3 DNA is TGTGCCAGCAGCTTACCGGGGAGCCAAGAGACCCAGTACTTC.

This clone is a singleton in its sample. V gene TRBV27 combines with J gene TRBJ1-1; D is ambiguous. V lost 3 bases to trimming and J lost 10 bases, with 15 bases between them. The CDR3 totals 13 residues. Germline V lookup: CDR1 MNHEY, CDR2 SMNVEV (reference sequence). The CDR3 sequence is CASSLRAAEGAFF. CDR3 DNA: TGTGCCAGCAGTTTGAGGGCAGCTGAGGGAGCTTTCTTT.

This chain uses TRBV7-2 with TRBJ1-3; D gene uncertain. Between the trimmed V and J ends, which lost 1 base and 2 bases, there was a span of 6 bases. This CDR3 is 14 amino acids long. The germline V gene encodes CDR1 SGHTA and CDR2 FQGNSA. The CDR3 here is CASSLDSAGNTIYF. CDR3 bases: TGTGCCAGCAGCTTAGACAGTGCTGGAAACACCATATATTTT.